One sample yielded the 12 T cell receptor beta chains listed below, sequenced in a study of Graves' ophthalmopathy and Graves' hyperthyroidism (dated by TCRdb to the late 2010s). Sequencing took place on an Illumina HiSeq 2000. For repertoire sequencing, TCR beta CDR3 regions were amplified from RNA transcripts. HTBI primers and the Qiagen OneStep RT-PCR kit were used in a first-round RT-PCR, which was followed by a second-round multiplex PCR, size selection and purification. TCRdb trimmed public reads at Q25 via fastp, called clones via MiXCR and kept in-frame beta chains. Each entry merges the rows of one CDR3 protein and shows their most common DNA and genes. Within this sample are a few hundred thousand distinct CDR3 sequences, with about 17% of them counted one time only. Roughly 2.3% of the sample goes to the ten largest clones. The sample taken for sequencing was peripheral blood. The receptors shown here come from an adult woman with stable Graves' hyperthyroidism.

The chain carries TRBV29-1 and TRBJ2-2; 8 bases agree with TRBD2. J was trimmed by 0 bases and V by 7 bases; bases with no gene match: 4. Germline-derived CDR1 and CDR2 are SQVTM and ANQGSEA. The CDR3 runs to 14 residues. The CDR3: CSALAGPNTGELFF. The CDR3 DNA sequence: TGCAGCGCTTTAGCGGGGCCGAACACCGGGGAGCTGTTTTTT.

This clonotype was counted many times. The chain has TRBV12-3 or TRBV12-4 and TRBJ2-7; TRBD1 agrees at 7 bases. With V trimmed by 5 bases and J by 3 bases, 13 bases remained unmatched. The CDR3 extends over 16 amino acids. CDR3 protein: CASSGLRTGRFYEQYF. CDR3 in DNA: TGTGCCAGCAGTGGCCTGAGGACAGGAAGGTTCTACGAGCAGTACTTC.

This clonotype was seen repeatedly, ten times or more. CDR3 residues: CASRLAGGPYEQYF. As DNA, the CDR3 is TGCGCCAGTCGACTAGCGGGAGGGCCATACGAGCAGTACTTC. The chain links TRBV5-1 to TRBJ2-7; the match to TRBD2 covers 14 bases. The length of the CDR3 is 14 residues. With 8 bases clipped from V and 4 bases from J, the junction kept 5 bases outside the gene matches. Germline V gene lookup returns CDR1 SGHRS and CDR2 YFSETQ.

Many counts were recorded for this clonotype. CDR3: CASRQTGDRGYPYEQYF. The DNA for the CDR3 is TGTGCCAGCAGACAGACCGGCGACAGGGGATACCCCTACGAGCAGTACTTC. V and J are TRBV13 and TRBJ2-7; 8 bases map to TRBD1. The CDR3 runs to 17 residues. Per germline, CDR1 PRHDT and CDR2 FYEKMQ (reference sequence). With V trimmed by 6 bases and J by 2 bases, 15 bases remained unmatched.

This clonotype was seen at least ten times. The chain carries TRBV27 and TRBJ1-1, with a tentative D call TRBD1 (5 bases). Trimming stripped 9 bases from V and 7 bases from J, with 15 bases between. The CDR3 length is 12 residues. The V gene's germline CDR1 is MNHEY and CDR2 SMNVEV (reference sequence). CDR3 loop: CASAVGRSEAFF. The CDR3 nucleotides read TGTGCCAGTGCCGTGGGGCGGAGTGAAGCTTTCTTT.

As to this clonotype: The junction and the germline gene differ at one end; a read error may be behind it. This chain links TRBV10-1 with TRBJ2-4; either TRBD1 or TRBD2 may fit D (5 bases each). The CDR3 runs to 17 residues. The germline gives CDR1 WNHNN, CDR2 SYGVQD (reference sequence). The CDR3 nucleotides read TGCGCCAGCAGTGAGACTTGGGGGAACGTGGTCAAAAACATTAAGTACTTC. It translates to CASSETWGNVVKNIKYF.

V and J are TRBV30 and TRBJ2-7; D uncertain. This CDR3 is built from 13 residues. Germline CDR1 GTSNPN, CDR2 SVGIG (reference sequence). The germline V and J ends were trimmed by 4 bases and 3 bases, with 13 bases remaining between them. CDR3 DNA sequence: TGTGCCTGGACCGAAGCAGAATTCTACGAGCAGTACTTC. It specifies CAWTEAEFYEQYF.

The V gene is TRBV2, the J gene TRBJ1-1, with 8 positions matching TRBD1. Trimming took 8 bases from V and 3 from J; bases not matched to a gene: 14. The CDR3 length is 16 residues. CDR1 SNHLY and CDR2 FYNNEI come from the germline V gene. The CDR3 protein is CASSLIRGRTYTEAFF. CDR3 nucleotides: TGTGCCAGCTCCCTTATCAGGGGGCGAACTTACACTGAAGCTTTCTTT.

Many counts were recorded for this clonotype. This chain joins TRBV2 and TRBJ2-7; D possibly corresponds to TRBD2 (6 bases). V lost 5 bases to trimming and J lost 2 bases, with 10 bases between them. Germline lookup yields CDR1 SNHLY and CDR2 FYNNEI. This CDR3 contains 13 residues. CDR3 protein: CASSSGQTYEQYF. The CDR3, as DNA: TGTGCCAGCAGTAGCGGGCAAACCTACGAGCAGTACTTC.

This clonotype has at least ten counts. The genes are TRBV9 and TRBJ1-3; 7 nucleotides match TRBD1. V trimming: 4 bases; J trimming: 2 bases; junction bases outside the gene matches: 6. The CDR3 length is 15 residues. The germline V gene has CDR1 SGDLS and CDR2 YYNGEE. Written as DNA, the CDR3 is TGTGCCAGCAGCCTCAACACAGGGGCTGGAAACACCATATATTTT. This translates into CASSLNTGAGNTIYF.

This clonotype has ten or more counts. The gene calls are TRBV6-5 and TRBJ1-2, with 10 bases aligning to TRBD1. The germline V gene encodes CDR1 MNHEY and CDR2 SVGAGI. V was clipped by 5 bases and J by 2 bases; unmatched bases: 5. There are 15 residues in the CDR3. The CDR3 region has the DNA TGTGCCAGCAGTCCGACGGGACAGGGGAACTATGGCTACACCTTC. Translation gives CASSPTGQGNYGYTF.

This clonotype was seen at least ten times. The chain joins TRBV11-2 to TRBJ2-4; TRBD1 matches at 7 bases. The V and J ends lost 5 bases and 0 bases, in that order; junction bases with no gene match: 7. This CDR3 has 16 residues. From germline, CDR1 is SGHAT and CDR2 FQNNGV. This CDR3 reads CASSTWTGLAKNIQYF. CDR3 nucleotides: TGTGCCAGCAGCACGTGGACAGGCCTAGCCAAAAACATTCAGTACTTC. The full variable domain, rest sourced from reference TRBV11-2 and TRBJ2-4, is EAGVAQSPRYKIIEKRQSVAFWCNPISGHATLYWYQQILGQGPKLLIQFQNNGVVDDSQLPKDRFSAERLKGVDSTLKIQPAKLEDSAVYLCASSTWTGLAKNIQYFGAGTRLSVL.